Detailed here is one TCR beta chain. Four PCR rounds used nested alpha and beta constant region primers plus the SP2 primer. TCRdb re-called the 5' RACE reads through MiXCR, storing one row per CDR3 protein. The sample records about 56,000 distinct CDR3 sequences, approximately 8% being singletons. The entry originates in a study of naive and memory T cell subsets. The library had UMIs added by 3' ligation of an oligonucleotide to TCR cDNA. Reverse transcription used DNase-treated unsorted total RNA, aiming for roughly 1 to 1,100 ng. Unmatched junction bases numbered 6, after V lost 6 bases and J lost 11 bases. The CDR3 extends over 12 amino acids. Germline CDR1 MDHEN, CDR2 SYDVKM.

This sequence was found in a female donor in good health. The gene calls are TRBV28 and TRBJ2-2, with TRBD2 identical over 7 bases. The CDR3 region has the DNA TGTGCCAGCAGCCTCCCGGGACTAGAGCTGTTTTTT. Translation gives CASSLPGLELFF.